Given below is one T cell receptor (beta chain) in context. Its antigen is still unknown. The sample holds no much larger clone one base away, and base qualities are not on file. The data were taken from a study of cytomegalovirus exposure and HLA in healthy donors (dated by TCRdb to about 2017). Broadly, across the study: In an earlier analysis of 450 to 750 of the donors, about 260 Gb of sequence data and 117 million unique TCR beta sequences from roughly 180 million T cells were reported. An early release that covered about 600 HLA-typed donors contained approximately 300 gigabases of sequencing data and tens of millions of unique TCR sequences. The genetic ancestry cluster associated with self-reported Caucasian donors included 65% to 90% of the roughly 400 genotyped donors. The aim of the study was to test whether cataloging public T cell receptors could identify signatures of past pathogen exposure. Using immunosequencing, the study profiled T cell repertoires from 500 to 800 subjects and related those repertoires to cytomegalovirus serostatus. Along with the roughly 670-subject first cohort, a separate validation cohort of about 110 different subjects was used. To predict cytomegalovirus infection status, the study brought together high-throughput TCR immunosequencing, statistical association of individual TCRs with disease status, and machine learning. In a later analysis, previously published TCR beta repertoires from 600 to 850 donors were re-analyzed and high-resolution HLA genotyping was added so that TCR occurrence patterns could be studied. In the later analysis, no new phenotypic data were used to find candidate immune exposures; instead, reliance was placed on TCR beta sequences and their occurrence across donors. In an earlier analysis of about 590 of the donors, high-throughput TCR beta sequencing was used to judge whether each TCR beta V gene segment behaved as functional or pseudogenic. Donor age, sex, ethnicity and CMV serostatus were compiled together with the repertoire data. A later genetic analysis used genome-wide SNP genotypes for about 60% of the 666 donors, treating that subset as a discovery cohort. All discovery cohort repertoires had been generated using a single sequencing platform. HLA typing covered class I and class II loci at four-digit resolution. Typing coverage differed by locus: A, B, C, DRB1 and DQB1 were typed in roughly 620-630 donors, DQA1 in 500 to 550, DPA1 in around 610, and DPB1 in around 490. Roughly five DR-DQ haplotypes were handled as single units for association and clustering because linkage in the cohort was strong. Among about 410 genotyped donors of the cohort, an average of roughly 230,000 unique TCR beta nucleotide sequences was sequenced per donor, of which about 19% were non-productive.

In total, approximately 700 healthy bone marrow donors made up the cohort. Cohort members were all nominally healthy when sampled, although unrecorded immune exposures were likely present. The donor tested CMV seropositive and was one of the 289 seropositive cohort members. Each donor provided a peripheral blood sample, and peripheral blood mononuclear cells were used for TCR beta sequencing. Genomic DNA was extracted from the blood cell samples with the Qiagen DNeasy Blood Extraction Kit. Receptors were amplified or captured by the immunoSEQ multiplex PCR assay. A mixture of 60 forward primers for TCR Vbeta segments and 13 reverse primers for TCR Jbeta segments was used in the multiplex PCR. The CDR3 region of rearranged TCR beta genes was amplified from genomic DNA by a multiplex PCR assay. On the Illumina HiSeq System, the amplified TCR beta libraries were sequenced as 87-base-pair reads. The original pipeline was this. In a later analysis, tens of millions of unique TCR beta chains were counted across the 500 to 700 repertoires, and approximately 11 million of these chains were shared by at least two donors. A nearest-neighbor algorithm error-corrected the raw reads and collapsed the reads into unique sequences, merging closely related sequences to remove PCR and sequencing errors. CDR3 sequences were aligned to IMGT reference sequences to assign V, D and J gene segments. For a sequence to be retained, a match of at least six nucleotides was required to both a V gene segment and a J gene segment. Rearrangements were called productive when the CDR3 lacked stop codons and stayed in frame with V and J; all others were non-productive. Following IMGT convention, CDR3 was defined as the stretch from the second conserved V-encoded cysteine to the conserved J-encoded phenylalanine. The earlier analysis of fewer than 750 of the donors excluded sequences that lacked an unambiguous match to a single V gene segment. An earlier analysis of 500 to 700 of the donors classified V segments as functional when productive rearrangements were above 56.7% and as segregating when the standard deviation between donors was above 5%. A statistical classification framework was developed to diagnose cytomegalovirus status using the catalog of TCR beta chain sequences. In a later analysis, TCR nucleotide sequences were compared against IMGT/GENE-DB human TR gene sequences so that V and J genes could be assigned. A later analysis assigned CDR3 sequences and most-parsimonious VDJ recombination scenarios with the TCRdist pipeline. In a later analysis, each TCR beta chain was defined by its CDR3 amino acid sequence together with its V-gene family, and reads without a unique V-gene family were excluded. To address suspected cross-contamination and a sequencing artifact, a later analysis removed under 600 highly shared, low-generation-probability nucleotide sequences. In a later analysis, a clonal expansion index for each public chain was calculated from normalized within-repertoire ranks of inferred template counts. A later analysis computed generation probabilities with a VDJ recombination model fitted to out-of-frame rearrangements, and checked the results against IGoR. In a later analysis, TCR-TCR, TCR-HLA and TCR-CMV co-occurrence was scored with hypergeometric tests, and a repertoire-size bias correction was applied to TCR pairs. A later analysis estimated false discovery rates by permuting HLA or CMV assignments 20 times. A later analysis grouped co-occurring TCRs with DBSCAN, adding TCRdist sequence similarity when clustering within HLA-allele-positive subsets. Repertoires with fewer than 30,000 or more than 120,000 public chains were left out of co-occurrence clustering, as were five repertoires with anomalous nucleotide sharing. Entries here come from immuneACCESS through TCRdb and include only in-frame sequences with V and J called. Some clones fail to appear in such tables; in the studies checked, an unresolved V gene covers under half of the shortfall, and the cause of the remainder is unknown. That table is the source of V, J and clone size, and D and trimming were worked out from the DNA. The table for this sample lists around 160,000 clones; about 65% of them were counted only once. The ten top clones hold 4.5% of the sample.

Study-wide findings and limitations: In a later analysis, HLA-associated TCR beta chains were found to be more clonally expanded and to have lower generation probabilities than equally common non-associated chains. Compared with the roughly 700-donor mean, donors in an Asian-associated ancestry cluster had fewer N-insertions in productive TCRs, according to a later genetic analysis. The sequencing pipeline was judged likely to have produced a cluster of highly shared sequence variants as a technical artifact. Most TCR sequences were observed very rarely across donors, whereas some public TCRs were present in many individuals. In vitro tests confirmed that a few of the cytomegalovirus-associated TCR beta chains recognize cytomegalovirus antigens. According to a later analysis, parvovirus B19, influenza, CMV and Epstein-Barr virus appeared linked to several top co-occurrence clusters. Because counts were too low, roughly 16 rarely observed V segments, including chromosome 9 orphons, were excluded from the earlier analysis of 587 of the donors. Linkage disequilibrium might explain the correlated functional status among segregating V segments, but an unknown experimental factor could not be ruled out. It was suggested by the authors that the approach could potentially be generalized to other disease states and immunological phenotypes. In the study, around 150 TCR beta chains were listed as associated with cytomegalovirus. When HLA alleles, especially DR and DQ, strongly co-occurred, attributing TCR associations to individual alleles was difficult. A further reported finding was that TCR beta sequences accurately predicted the HLA-A and HLA-B alleles for most subjects in the first cohort. The classifier was reported to diagnose cytomegalovirus status with high specificity and sensitivity in both the original and validation cohorts. V-gene and J-gene trimming of TCR beta chains was associated with a missense DCLRE1C variant in a later genetic analysis, and the association was replicated in an independent cohort. Because HLA typing was missing for some donors at each locus, association tests included only the typed subset. Most CMV-associated TCR beta chains appeared to be HLA-restricted in a later analysis, and the HLA associations seemed to be driven largely by CMV exposure. In an earlier analysis of 450 to 750 of the donors, most TCR beta V segments appeared in productive rearrangements about 87% or about 30% of the time, broadly matching IMGT annotations. At a false discovery rate of 0.05, a later analysis linked approximately 18,000 TCR beta sequences to specific HLA alleles. The only immune exposure information available for the cohort was CMV serostatus. Only TCR beta chains were sequenced in this cohort, and the absence of alpha or paired-chain data limited detectable features. In a later analysis, TCR association rates were found to vary across HLA loci, with the most associated TCRs seen for DRB1 alleles and the fewest for HLA-C alleles. Presence/absence analyses assumed roughly uniform sequencing depth across donors, an assumption that may not hold.

Sequencing input: PBMCs. The sequence was obtained from a woman aged 18-35 years in good health and CMV-seropositive.

The CDR3 corresponds to CASSLSRGNQPQHF. In nucleotides, the sequence is TGTGCCAGCAGTCTATCGAGGGGCAATCAGCCCCAGCATTTT. This chain joins TRBV7-2 to TRBJ1-5; the D gene is unclear. Based on the germline V gene, the CDR1 and CDR2 sequences are SGHTA and FQGNSA. Including cysteine and phenylalanine, the CDR3 has 14 amino acids. Only the CDR3 region is kept as DNA, spanning 42 bases read in frame from base 1. V gives up 6 bases and J gives up 2 bases, and the segment between their germline ends measures 11 bases.